The present T cell receptor (beta chain) was sequenced within a study of relationships among human T cell subsets (dated by TCRdb to 2010 to 2012). A note on the overall study: The study sequenced eight distinct T cell populations from blood: pan T, CD8 cytotoxic, regulatory, Th1, Th2, naive plus transitional, activated and memory cells.

There are 16 amino acids in the CDR3, from cysteine to phenylalanine inclusive. Only CDR3 DNA remains: 48 bases, in frame from the first base. The trim is 1 base for V and 0 bases for J, with a gap of 9 bases between the germline ends. As encoded in the germline V gene, CDR1 is SGHNT while CDR2 is YENEEA. To note about this clonotype: Its cognate antigen has yet to be identified. Qualities for individual bases were not recorded, and no much larger clone is one base off.

Following the CD25, CD56 and CD294 bead selections, the CD4+CD25-CD294- flow-through was collected as the Th1 cells. T cell subsets were isolated with Miltenyi superparamagnetic beads coated with subset-specific monoclonal antibodies. Every T cell population was isolated from peripheral blood. Ficoll separation was used to obtain mononuclear cells from whole blood, after which anti-CD14 microbeads were used to deplete monocytes. Isolated cell populations were immediately resuspended in RNAprotect reagent. The library was produced with multiplex PCR. Instrument on record: 454 GS FLX. TCR alpha and beta CDR3 regions were amplified from mRNA by semiquantitative ARM-PCR. In ARM-PCR, tagged nested gene-specific primers were applied first, and communal superprimers then carried out the exponential amplification. Before the first-round PCR products went through the second amplification round, exonuclease was used to remove the nested primers. Sequencing of the amplicons was performed on the 454 platform, which allows millions of DNA fragments to be sequenced rapidly without cloning bias. A read was counted as effective if the read could be mapped to both V and J germline segments. For the original study's pipeline: IRmap, which uses pyromap, a Smith-Waterman modification adapted to 454 sequencing errors, was used to assign reads to germline V, D and J segments. D-beta assignments were filtered with cutoffs set at the 99th percentile of alignment scores obtained from simulated random sequences. CDR3 was defined as the amino acids lying between the conserved V-segment Y[YFLI]C motif and the J-segment [FW]GXGT motif. A compound Poisson process model, previously applied to large-scale EST data, was used to estimate repertoire diversity. A cross-contamination detection procedure was applied to argue against sample contamination as the source of shared CDR3s. Using fastp trimming at Q25 and MiXCR clonotype assembly, TCRdb reanalyzed the public sequencing data and kept in-frame beta chains. Records with the same CDR3 protein are collapsed into one entry carrying the most frequent genes and DNA. These V and J calls are TCRdb output, not the study's own analysis. A total of 10,000 to 15,000 distinct CDR3 sequences appear in this sample, roughly 68% of them only once. The ten largest make up roughly 27% of the sample.

Study-wide conclusions, independent of this receptor: The bead-based sorting could not exclude a CD4+CD8+ double-positive population. Substantial sharing of CDR3s among Th1, Th2 and regulatory T cells was interpreted as suggestive of stochastic cell fate choices. The seven subsets showed no statistically significant differences in V, D and J usage, CDR3 length, or N-nucleotide additions. More than 60% of CD8+ cytotoxic sequences came from clones with more than 100 reads, while the regulatory and Th2 subsets showed few clones of that size.

This receptor was obtained from a man aged 40-55 years in good health. The sequence links TRBV11-3 to TRBJ2-2; a tentative D call is TRBD2 (5 bases match). The sequenced material came from CD4+ Th1 cells sorted from blood. The meaning of the sample's cell subset or site label: CD4+CD25-CD294- T helper 1 cells. The nucleotide sequence reads as follows: TGTGCCAGCAGCTTAGCCTGGACTGCGAACACCGGGGAGCTGTTTTTT. Its protein reads: CASSLAWTANTGELFF.